The next 25 T cell receptor beta chains were all read from a single sample in a study of beta chain features in type 1 diabetes. Study-level findings and limits: Researchers report that Type 1 diabetes patients had moderately but significantly shorter TCRB CDR3s across all four CD4+ subsets.

No antigen has been identified for these receptors. As every portion of the isolated RNA was reverse transcribed, the sequencing read expressed TCRB transcripts. Libraries were prepared by immunoSEQ multiplex PCR; TCRdb keeps only in-frame clonotypes and omits some of them. The sample yields around 120,000 clones, around 15% seen once. The material sequenced was central memory CD4+ T cells from blood. These receptors were collected from a young man with type 1 diabetes.

This clone was observed once. This chain links TRBV10-3 with TRBJ2-2, with D maybe TRBD1 (5 bases). The CDR3 sequence is 13 residues long. Germline lookup yields CDR1 ENHRY and CDR2 SYGVKD. Between the trimmed V and J ends, which lost 10 bases and 2 bases, there was a span of 11 bases. CDR3 coding DNA: TGTGCCACGGACAACCAAAACACCGGGGAGCTGTTTTTT. Its translation: CATDNQNTGELFF.

This clone was counted a few times. The rearrangement joins TRBV30 to TRBJ2-7; 7 bases agree with TRBD1. Trimming took 4 bases from V and 3 from J; bases not matched to a gene: 6. Germline V gene sequence: CDR1 GTSNPN, CDR2 SVGIG (reference sequence). CDR3 length: 13 residues. CDR3 nucleotide sequence: TGTGCCTGGACCCGACAGGGATACTACGAGCAGTACTTC. Translating gives CAWTRQGYYEQYF.

In its sample, this clone was seen a few times. The chain has TRBV11-3 and TRBJ2-1, with TRBD2 matching over 13 bases. Germline assignment: CDR1 SGHNT and CDR2 YENEEA. The CDR3 is 16 residues long. Trimming took 5 bases from V and 9 from J; bases not matched to a gene: 10. The CDR3 sequence: CASSEQRTSGSFEQFF. The CDR3 nucleotides are TGTGCCAGCAGCGAACAGCGGACTAGCGGGAGTTTTGAGCAGTTCTTC.

This clone appeared a few times. The rearrangement joins TRBV30 to TRBJ2-3, with D uncertain. Germline V gene lookup returns CDR1 GTSNPN and CDR2 SVGIG (reference sequence). There are 14 residues in the CDR3. Between the trimmed V and J ends, which lost 1 base and 8 bases, there was a span of 16 bases. As DNA, the CDR3 is TGTGCCTGGAGTGGGTTCTCGACTCTCGTTACGCAGTATTTT. It is translated as CAWSGFSTLVTQYF.

This clone was observed a few times. The chain is built from TRBV7-9 and TRBJ1-4; 8 nucleotides line up with TRBD1. Per the germline V gene, CDR1 is SEHNR and CDR2 is FQNEAQ (reference sequence). The CDR3 length is 15 residues. V was clipped by 3 bases and J by 7 bases; unmatched bases: 7. The CDR3, as DNA: TGTGCCAGCAGCTTCGGACAGGGAGGGAGTGAAAAACTGTTTTTT. Protein sequence: CASSFGQGGSEKLFF. Full variable domain (remainder filled in from reference TRBV7-9 and TRBJ1-4): DTGVSQNPRHKITKRGQNVTFRCDPISEHNRLYWYRQTLGQGPEFLTYFQNEAQLEKSRLLSDRFSAERPKGSFSTLEIQRTEQGDSAMYLCASSFGQGGSEKLFFGSGTQLSVL.

This sequence joins TRBV6-1 and TRBJ2-3; 7 nucleotides agree with TRBD2. The CDR3 is 17 amino acids. V was pared by 3 bases and J by 1 base, with 10 bases of the junction left unmatched. Germline values: CDR1 MNHNS, CDR2 SASEGT. The CDR3 DNA sequence: TGTGCCAGCAGTGACGGGAGGCTCAGGATTGGCACAGATACGCAGTATTTT. Protein product: CASSDGRLRIGTDTQYF.

This clone was seen only a few times. This sequence joins TRBV30 and TRBJ2-7; perhaps TRBD1 as D (6 bases). Trimming shortened V by 5 bases and J by 3 bases, and 17 bases separated the two germline ends. CDR1 and CDR2 (germline): GTSNPN, SVGIG (reference sequence). This CDR3 is built from 14 residues. This CDR3 reads CAWAVTGSVYEQYF. Written as DNA, the CDR3 is TGTGCCTGGGCTGTAACAGGGTCGGTCTACGAGCAGTACTTC.

The chain joins TRBV7-2 to TRBJ2-6; D might be TRBD1 (7 bases). The V and J ends lost 5 bases and 0 bases respectively, with 14 bases between them. The CDR3 loop spans 17 amino acids. Looked up from germline, CDR1 is SGHTA and CDR2 is FQGNSA. In DNA form, the CDR3 reads TGTGCCAGCAGCGCGGGACAGCTCGACTCTGGGGCCAACGTCCTGACTTTC. Translated: CASSAGQLDSGANVLTF.

The chain uses TRBV29-1 and TRBJ2-1; 8 bases are a match to TRBD2. CDR3 length: 15 amino acids. V dropped 6 bases and J dropped 10; count of bases not matched to a gene: 17. Germline assignment: CDR1 SQVTM and CDR2 ANQGSEA. The chain's CDR3 is CSVGVGTRIATEQFF. DNA for the CDR3: TGCAGCGTGGGCGTCGGGACTAGGATAGCGACCGAGCAGTTCTTC.

This clone was seen only a few times. The CDR3 bases are TGCGCCAGCAGCTTTAGCGGTCCAACGGGGGAGCTGTTTTTT. Translated, it gives CASSFSGPTGELFF. The rearrangement uses TRBV5-1 and TRBJ2-2; D is perhaps TRBD2 (6 bases). This CDR3 spans 14 amino acids. With 2 bases removed from V and 8 bases from J, the gap between germline ends came to 13 bases. Per germline, CDR1 SGHRS and CDR2 YFSETQ.

The sample holds a few counts of this clone. J is TRBJ1-6 and V is TRBV6-5, with 9 bases lining up with TRBD1. The junction had 15 bases not matched to a gene; V was cut back by 7 bases and J by 14 bases. The germline CDR1 and CDR2 sequences are MNHEY and SVGAGI. CDR3 length equals 15 residues. CDR3 DNA: TGTGCCAGCACCGCCGTCTGGACAGGGGATCAGACCCTCCACTTT. It translates to CASTAVWTGDQTLHF.

This clone was seen a handful of times. V is TRBV7-2 and J is TRBJ1-1; no clear D gene. V dropped 3 bases and J dropped 0 bases, with 5 bases sitting between them. The CDR3 covers 13 residues. Germline CDR1 SGHTA, CDR2 FQGNSA. This CDR3 reads CASSFNLNTEAFF. DNA for the CDR3: TGTGCCAGCAGCTTCAATCTGAACACTGAAGCTTTCTTT.

The V and J genes are TRBV21-1 and TRBJ2-5. TRBV21-1 is marked as a pseudogene. The CDR3 is made up of 13 amino acids. CDR3 region: CASMPGTGETQYF. The CDR3 DNA reads as TGTGCCAGCATGCCAGGGACGGGCGAGACCCAGTACTTC.

This clone was counted between two and nine times. The chain links TRBV5-4 to TRBJ2-3; D is undetermined. Looked up from germline, CDR1 is SGHNT and CDR2 is YYREEE (reference sequence). Trimming shortened V by 1 base and J by 4 bases, and 16 bases separated the two germline ends. CDR3 length equals 16 residues. CDR3 bases: TGTGCCAGCAGCTTGAATCTGGAGACCTGGGCAGATACGCAGTATTTT. This encodes CASSLNLETWADTQYF.

The chain recombines TRBV4-3 with TRBJ2-1, with 12 nucleotides matching TRBD2. Germline loops: CDR1 LGHNA, CDR2 YSLEER. J lost 3 bases, V lost 5 bases, and 5 bases had no gene match. The CDR3 spans 16 residues. The CDR3 nucleotides are TGCGCCAGCAGCACCCGGACTAGCGGGGTCTACAATGAGCAGTTCTTC. Translation gives CASSTRTSGVYNEQFF.

This clone was seen only a few times. The V and J genes are TRBV4-3 and TRBJ2-7; 9 bases agree with TRBD1. Germline trimming cut 1 base from V and 7 bases from J; bases unmatched to any gene: 26. CDR1 LGHNA and CDR2 YSLEER come from the germline V gene. The CDR3 spans 21 residues. This CDR3 is CASSQGFKGPVAGTGPREQYF. For the CDR3, the DNA is TGCGCCAGCAGCCAAGGCTTCAAGGGTCCCGTAGCCGGGACAGGGCCTCGGGAGCAGTACTTC.

This clone appeared a few times. The chain combines TRBV27 with TRBJ2-7; TRBD1 matches 8 bases. CDR3 size: 15 residues. Germline V gives CDR1 MNHEY, CDR2 SMNVEV (reference sequence). The V gene end was trimmed by 7 bases and the J gene end by 3 bases; junction bases not matched to a gene: 11. This CDR3 is CASKLKTGEFYEQYF. The DNA of the CDR3 is TGTGCCAGCAAATTGAAGACAGGGGAATTCTACGAGCAGTACTTC.

This chain uses TRBV30 with TRBJ2-5; TRBD1 aligns across 7 bases. V lost 3 bases to trimming and J lost 2 bases; unmatched junction nucleotides: 9. This CDR3 region has 15 residues. The germline gives CDR1 GTSNPN, CDR2 SVGIG (reference sequence). Here the CDR3 reads CAWSGQVRGQETQYF. In DNA, the CDR3 is TGTGCCTGGAGCGGACAGGTTAGGGGACAAGAGACCCAGTACTTC.

The CDR3 sequence is CASSPPLAGGPYNEQFF. The CDR3 bases are TGCGCCAGCAGCCCCCCACTAGCGGGGGGACCCTACAATGAGCAGTTCTTC. V is TRBV5-1 and J is TRBJ2-1; 12 nucleotides match TRBD2. V lost 4 bases to trimming and J lost 2 bases; unmatched junction nucleotides: 7. The CDR3 covers 17 residues. The germline gives CDR1 SGHRS, CDR2 YFSETQ.

This clone was picked up a small number of times. With a far larger clone one base away, a read error is the likely cause. The J gene is TRBJ2-1, the V gene TRBV7-2; possibly TRBD2 for D (6 bases). Trimming took 5 bases from V and 8 from J, leaving 19 bases between them. Germline lookup yields CDR1 SGHTA and CDR2 FQGNSA. The CDR3 is made up of 15 amino acids. The CDR3 DNA follows: TGTGCCAGCAGCGCAACCGGGACTGAGAGCCATGAGCAGTTCTTC. Residues: CASSATGTESHEQFF.

Only a few counts were recorded for this clone. The chain carries TRBV30 and TRBJ1-2, with D hard to call. CDR3 size: 14 residues. Germline-derived CDR1 and CDR2 are GTSNPN and SVGIG (reference sequence). Trimming removed 7 bases at V and 3 bases at J, with 18 bases between. This CDR3 is CASEGSFNDYGYTF. CDR3 DNA sequence: TGTGCCTCCGAAGGGAGTTTTAACGACTATGGCTACACCTTC.

This clone was seen a few times. The chain links TRBV5-4 to TRBJ2-3; 11 bases map to TRBD2. There are 19 residues in the CDR3. Germline lookup yields CDR1 SGHNT and CDR2 YYREEE (reference sequence). With V trimmed by 2 bases and J by 0 bases, 11 bases remained unmatched. Here the CDR3 DNA reads TGTGCCAGCAGCTTAGGGCTAGCGGGGGGACCCCTAAGCACAGATACGCAGTATTTT. Protein: CASSLGLAGGPLSTDTQYF.

The genes are TRBV7-2 and TRBJ1-2; D unresolved. CDR1 SGHTA and CDR2 FQGNSA come from the germline V gene. V was clipped by 2 bases and J by 7 bases, with 14 bases between them. This CDR3 region has 14 residues. CDR3 sequence: CASSLTGTVAGYTF. CDR3 sequence (DNA): TGTGCCAGCAGCTTAACGGGAACGGTGGCTGGCTACACCTTC.

The chain uses TRBV25-1 and TRBJ2-6, with unresolved D. Germline CDR1 and CDR2: MGHDK and SYGVNS. The germline V and J ends were trimmed by 1 base and 0 bases, with 7 bases remaining between them. CDR3 size: 16 residues. CDR3 nucleotides: TGTGCCAGCAGTGAATGGAAAGACTCTGGGGCCAACGTCCTGACTTTC. This translates into CASSEWKDSGANVLTF.

This clone came up a few times. The V gene is TRBV2, the J gene TRBJ2-3; tentative D call: TRBD1 (6 bases). CDR3 size: 15 residues. Germline CDR1 SNHLY, CDR2 FYNNEI. The V end was cut by 5 bases, the J end by 1 base, with 13 bases between. CDR3 sequence (DNA): TGTGCCAGCAGTTTTGGACAGATTGGCACAGATACGCAGTATTTT. Translating it yields CASSFGQIGTDTQYF.